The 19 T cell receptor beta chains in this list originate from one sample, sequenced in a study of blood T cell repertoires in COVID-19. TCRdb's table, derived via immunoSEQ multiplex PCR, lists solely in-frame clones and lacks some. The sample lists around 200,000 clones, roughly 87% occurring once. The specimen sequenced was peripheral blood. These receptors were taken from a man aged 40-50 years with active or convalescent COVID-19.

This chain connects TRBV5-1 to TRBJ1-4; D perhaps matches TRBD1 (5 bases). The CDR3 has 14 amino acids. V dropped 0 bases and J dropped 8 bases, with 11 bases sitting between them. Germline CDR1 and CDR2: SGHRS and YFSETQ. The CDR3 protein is CASSLALEGEKLFF. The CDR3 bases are TGCGCCAGCAGCTTGGCCCTGGAGGGGGAAAAACTGTTTTTT.

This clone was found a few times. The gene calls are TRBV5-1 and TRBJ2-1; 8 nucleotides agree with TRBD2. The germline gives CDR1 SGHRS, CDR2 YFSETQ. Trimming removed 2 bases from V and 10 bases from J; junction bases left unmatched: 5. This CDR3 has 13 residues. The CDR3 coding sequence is TGCGCCAGCAGCTTAGCGGGAGTACGCGAGCAGTTCTTC. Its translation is CASSLAGVREQFF.

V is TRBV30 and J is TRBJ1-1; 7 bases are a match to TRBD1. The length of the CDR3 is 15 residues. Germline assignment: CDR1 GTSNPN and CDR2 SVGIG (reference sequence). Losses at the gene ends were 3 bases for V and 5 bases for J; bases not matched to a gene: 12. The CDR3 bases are TGTGCCTGGAGCGCGTTACAGGGGTTGTTGACTGAAGCTTTCTTT. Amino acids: CAWSALQGLLTEAFF.

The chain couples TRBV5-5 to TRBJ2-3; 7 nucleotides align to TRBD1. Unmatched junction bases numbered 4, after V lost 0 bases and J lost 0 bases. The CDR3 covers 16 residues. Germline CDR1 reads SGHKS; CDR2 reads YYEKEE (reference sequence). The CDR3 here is CASSLADRASTDTQYF. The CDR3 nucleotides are TGTGCCAGCAGCTTGGCTGACAGGGCTAGCACAGATACGCAGTATTTT.

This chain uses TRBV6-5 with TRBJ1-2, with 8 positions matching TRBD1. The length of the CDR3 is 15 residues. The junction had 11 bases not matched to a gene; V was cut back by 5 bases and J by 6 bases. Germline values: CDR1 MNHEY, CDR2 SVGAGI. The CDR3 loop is CASSPETGEVDGYTF. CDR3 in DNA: TGTGCCAGCAGTCCGGAGACAGGGGAGGTGGATGGCTACACCTTC.

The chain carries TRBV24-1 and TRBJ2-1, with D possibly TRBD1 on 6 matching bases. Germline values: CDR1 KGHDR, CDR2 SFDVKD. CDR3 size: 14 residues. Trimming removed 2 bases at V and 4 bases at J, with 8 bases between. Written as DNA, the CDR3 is TGTGCCACCAGTGATTCGGGGACATACAATGAGCAGTTCTTC. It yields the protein CATSDSGTYNEQFF.

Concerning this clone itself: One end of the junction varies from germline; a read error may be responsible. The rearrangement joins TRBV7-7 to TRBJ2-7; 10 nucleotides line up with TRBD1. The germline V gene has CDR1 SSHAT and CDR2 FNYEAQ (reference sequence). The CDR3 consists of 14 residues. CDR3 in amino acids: CASSPGQGFYEQYF. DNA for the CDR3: TGTGCTAGCAGCCCGGGACAGGGGTTCTACGAGCAGTACTTC.

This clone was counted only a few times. CDR3 sequence: CASSWSRDRGGTGELFF. CDR3 DNA sequence: TGCGCCAGCAGCTGGTCCCGGGACAGGGGCGGGACCGGGGAGCTGTTTTTT. The chain uses TRBV5-1 and TRBJ2-2; 10 positions agree with TRBD1. This CDR3 is built from 17 residues. The V gene's germline CDR1 is SGHRS and CDR2 YFSETQ. Unmatched junction bases numbered 10, after V lost 3 bases and J lost 5 bases.

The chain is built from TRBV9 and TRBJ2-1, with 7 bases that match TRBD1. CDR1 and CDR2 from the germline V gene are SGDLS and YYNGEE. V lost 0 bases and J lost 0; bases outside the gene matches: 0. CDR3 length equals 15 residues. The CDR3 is CASSVEGASYNEQFF. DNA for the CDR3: TGTGCCAGCAGCGTAGAGGGGGCCTCCTACAATGAGCAGTTCTTC. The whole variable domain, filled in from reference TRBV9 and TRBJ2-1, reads DSGVTQTPKHLITATGQRVTLRCSPRSGDLSVYWYQQSLDQGLQFLIQYYNGEERAKGNILERFSAQQFPDLHSELNLSSLELGDSALYFCASSVEGASYNEQFFGPGTRLTVL.

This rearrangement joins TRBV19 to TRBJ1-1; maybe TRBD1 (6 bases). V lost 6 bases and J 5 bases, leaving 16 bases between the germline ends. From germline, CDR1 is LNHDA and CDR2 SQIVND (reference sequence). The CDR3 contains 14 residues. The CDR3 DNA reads TGTGCCAGTAGCAGGTCCGGGGGGCGGACTGAAGCTTTCTTT. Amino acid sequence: CASSRSGGRTEAFF.

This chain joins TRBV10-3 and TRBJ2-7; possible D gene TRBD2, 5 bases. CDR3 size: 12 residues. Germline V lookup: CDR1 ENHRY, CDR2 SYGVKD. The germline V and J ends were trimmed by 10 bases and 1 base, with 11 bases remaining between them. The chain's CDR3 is CATRAESYEQYF. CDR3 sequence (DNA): TGTGCCACCCGAGCGGAGTCCTACGAGCAGTACTTC.

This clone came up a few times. DNA of the CDR3: TGTGCCAGCAGCTCCGGGACAGGGAAGTTCTTC. Residues: CASSSGTGKFF. The chain is built from TRBV7-9 and TRBJ2-1; 9 bases match TRBD1. The CDR3 runs to 11 residues. Losses at the gene ends were 4 bases for V and 14 bases for J; bases not matched to a gene: 3. Germline V gives CDR1 SEHNR, CDR2 FQNEAQ (reference sequence).

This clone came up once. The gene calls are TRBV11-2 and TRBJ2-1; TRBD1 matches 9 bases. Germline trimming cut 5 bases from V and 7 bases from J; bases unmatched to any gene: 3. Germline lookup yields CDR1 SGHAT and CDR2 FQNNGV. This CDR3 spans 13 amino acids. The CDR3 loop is CASSMDRGNEQFF. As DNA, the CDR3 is TGTGCCAGCAGCATGGACAGGGGAAATGAGCAGTTCTTC.

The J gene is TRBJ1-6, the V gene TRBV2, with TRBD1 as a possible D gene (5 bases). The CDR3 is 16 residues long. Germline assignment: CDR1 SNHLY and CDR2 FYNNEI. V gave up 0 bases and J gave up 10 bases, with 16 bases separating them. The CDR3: CASSEALGGSGSPLHF. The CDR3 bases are TGTGCCAGCAGTGAAGCGCTCGGGGGGTCTGGGTCACCCCTCCACTTT.

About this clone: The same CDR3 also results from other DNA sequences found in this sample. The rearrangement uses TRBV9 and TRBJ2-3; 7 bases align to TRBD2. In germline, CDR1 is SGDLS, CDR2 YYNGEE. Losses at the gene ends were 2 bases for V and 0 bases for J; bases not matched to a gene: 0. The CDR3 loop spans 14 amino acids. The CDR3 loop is CASSVGGSTDTQYF. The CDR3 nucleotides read TGTGCCAGCAGCGTCGGGGGGAGCACAGATACGCAGTATTTT.

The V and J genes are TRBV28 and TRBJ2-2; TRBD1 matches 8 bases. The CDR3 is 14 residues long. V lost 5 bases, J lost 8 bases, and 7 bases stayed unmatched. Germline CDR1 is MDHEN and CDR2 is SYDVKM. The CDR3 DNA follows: TGTGCCAGCAGTCGGACAGGGTTAACTGGGGAGCTGTTTTTT. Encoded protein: CASSRTGLTGELFF.

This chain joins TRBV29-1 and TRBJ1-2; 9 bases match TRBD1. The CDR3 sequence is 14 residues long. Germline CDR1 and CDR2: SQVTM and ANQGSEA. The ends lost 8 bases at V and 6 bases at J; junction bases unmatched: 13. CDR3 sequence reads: CSSNGDREGDGYTF. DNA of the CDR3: TGCAGCTCCAACGGGGACAGGGAAGGGGATGGCTACACCTTC. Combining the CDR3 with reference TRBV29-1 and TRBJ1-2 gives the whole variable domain SAVISQKPSRDICQRGTSLTIQCQVDSQVTMMFWYRQQPGQSLTLIATANQGSEATYESGFVIDKFPISRPNLTFSTLTVSNMSPEDSSIYLCSSNGDREGDGYTFGSGTRLTVV.

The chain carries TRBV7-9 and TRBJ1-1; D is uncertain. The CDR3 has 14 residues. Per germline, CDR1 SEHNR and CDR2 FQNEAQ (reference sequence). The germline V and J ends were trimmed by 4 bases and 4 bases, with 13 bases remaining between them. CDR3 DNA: TGTGCCAGCAGCTCGAGCTGGACTTTCACTGAAGCTTTCTTT. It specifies CASSSSWTFTEAFF.

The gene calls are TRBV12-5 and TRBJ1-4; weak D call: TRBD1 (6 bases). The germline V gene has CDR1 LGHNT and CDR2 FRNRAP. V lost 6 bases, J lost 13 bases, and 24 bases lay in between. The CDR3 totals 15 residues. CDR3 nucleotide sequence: TGTGCTAGTGGCCCGGGGGGGGCTCCCCTGGCAGGACTGTTTTTT. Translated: CASGPGGAPLAGLFF.